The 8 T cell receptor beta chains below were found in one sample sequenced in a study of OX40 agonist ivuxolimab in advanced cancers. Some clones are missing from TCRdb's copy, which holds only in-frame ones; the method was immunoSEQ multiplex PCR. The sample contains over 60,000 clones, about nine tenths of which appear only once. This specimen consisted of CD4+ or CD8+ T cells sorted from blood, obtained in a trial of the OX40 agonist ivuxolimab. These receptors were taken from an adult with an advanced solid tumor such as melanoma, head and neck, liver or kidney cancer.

CDR3: CASSSRQTSNQPQHF. In DNA, the CDR3 is TGTGCCAGCAGTAGCAGGCAGACTAGCAATCAGCCCCAGCATTTT. The rearrangement joins TRBV6-1 to TRBJ1-5; D unclear. Germline CDR1 and CDR2: MNHNS and SASEGT. V was cut by 5 bases and J by 0 bases, with 11 bases left in between. The CDR3 totals 15 residues.

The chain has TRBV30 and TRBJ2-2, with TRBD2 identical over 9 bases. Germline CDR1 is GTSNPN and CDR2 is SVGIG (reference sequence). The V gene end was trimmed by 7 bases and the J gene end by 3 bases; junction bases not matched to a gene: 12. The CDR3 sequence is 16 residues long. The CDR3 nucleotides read TGTGCCTTTGCGGGAGGGCCCTATAGCTACACCGGGGAGCTGTTTTTT. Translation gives CAFAGGPYSYTGELFF.

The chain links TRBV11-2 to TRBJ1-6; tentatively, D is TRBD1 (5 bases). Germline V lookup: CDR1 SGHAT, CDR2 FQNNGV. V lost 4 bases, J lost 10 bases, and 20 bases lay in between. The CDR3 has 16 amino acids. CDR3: CASSSQVAGRGSPLHF. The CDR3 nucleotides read TGTGCCAGCAGCTCCCAGGTGGCAGGGAGAGGATCACCCCTCCACTTT.

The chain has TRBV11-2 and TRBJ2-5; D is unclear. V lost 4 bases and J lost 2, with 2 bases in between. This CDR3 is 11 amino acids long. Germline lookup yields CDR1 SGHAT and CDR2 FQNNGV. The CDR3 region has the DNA TGTGCCAGCAGCTCACAAGAGACCCAGTACTTC. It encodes CASSSQETQYF.

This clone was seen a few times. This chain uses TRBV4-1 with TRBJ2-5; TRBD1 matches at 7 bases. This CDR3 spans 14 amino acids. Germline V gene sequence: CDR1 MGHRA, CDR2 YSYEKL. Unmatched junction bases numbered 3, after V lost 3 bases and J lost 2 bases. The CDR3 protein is CASSHPDRQETQYF. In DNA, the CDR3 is TGCGCCAGCAGCCATCCGGACAGGCAAGAGACCCAGTACTTC.

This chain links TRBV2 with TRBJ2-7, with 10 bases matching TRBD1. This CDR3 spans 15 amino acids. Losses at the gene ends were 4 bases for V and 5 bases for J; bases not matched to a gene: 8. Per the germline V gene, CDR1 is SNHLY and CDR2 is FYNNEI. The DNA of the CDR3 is TGTGCCAGCAGTGTGGACGGGACAGGGGCCCACGAGCAGTACTTC. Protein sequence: CASSVDGTGAHEQYF.

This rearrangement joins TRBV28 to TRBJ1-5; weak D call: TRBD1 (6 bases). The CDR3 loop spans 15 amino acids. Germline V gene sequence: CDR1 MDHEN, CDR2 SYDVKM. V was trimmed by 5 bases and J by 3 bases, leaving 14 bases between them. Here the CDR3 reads CASSPGRGYNQPQHF. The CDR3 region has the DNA TGTGCCAGCAGTCCGGGGAGGGGGTACAATCAGCCCCAGCATTTT.

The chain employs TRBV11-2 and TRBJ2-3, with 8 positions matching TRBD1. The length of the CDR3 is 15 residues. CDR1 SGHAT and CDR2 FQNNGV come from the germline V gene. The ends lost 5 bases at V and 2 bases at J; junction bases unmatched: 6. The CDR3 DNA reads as TGTGCCAGCAGCCGGGGGCAGGGGGCCACAGATACGCAGTATTTT. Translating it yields CASSRGQGATDTQYF.